This TCR beta chain was recorded in a study of blood T cell repertoires in COVID-19. The wider study: Material from acute and convalescent COVID-19 was sourced from the United States, Italy and Spain. PBMCs, B-cell-depleted T cells, or T cells provided the cDNA or gDNA that made up the material.

Original analysis: It was from reference gene primer amplification that nucleated cell counts were estimated. Generated by immunoSEQ multiplex PCR, the TCRdb table keeps only in-frame clones and is missing some. For V, J and clone size, that table is used; D and trimming come from the DNA. The sample shows around 100,000 clones, around four fifths of them seen only once. Trimming cost V 2 bases and J 5 bases; bases outside gene matches: 3. CDR3 length: 13 residues. Germline V lookup: CDR1 LGHDT, CDR2 YNNKEL (reference sequence). V gene TRBV3-1 (or the pseudogene TRBV3-2) combines with J gene TRBJ2-7; 7 bases agree with TRBD1. This clonotype was sampled from a human donor in a cohort sampled during active COVID-19. The specimen sequenced was peripheral blood. CDR3 DNA sequence: TGTGCCAGCAGCCAACCACAGGGGAACGAGCAGTACTTC. Encoded protein: CASSQPQGNEQYF.